This T cell receptor beta chain derives from a study of OX40 agonist ivuxolimab in advanced cancers. Notes on the study in general: CD4+ T cells averaged fewer expanded clones than CD8+ T cells. Low levels of normalized T-cell clonal expansion also appeared in some nonresponders. Among patients with partial responses at 0.1-3.0 mg/kg, clonal expansion was among the lowest.

Turning to this clone: Its antigen is still unknown.

Blood sampling took place at baseline, cycle 4 day 1, and cycle 7 day 1. This CDR3 region has 15 residues. CDR1 is SSHAT, CDR2 FNYEAQ, per germline (reference sequence). The germline V and J ends were trimmed by 3 bases and 0 bases, with 8 bases remaining between them. Data came from immunoSEQ multiplex PCR; TCRdb stores just in-frame clones and leaves some out. The data hold about 79,000 clones, with 86% observed a single time. V and J are TRBV7-7 and TRBJ2-2; no definite D call. The TCR originated in an adult with an advanced solid tumor such as melanoma, head and neck, liver or kidney cancer. This material consisted of CD4+ or CD8+ T cells sorted from blood, taken in a trial of the OX40 agonist ivuxolimab. CDR3 sequence (DNA): TGTGCCAGCAGCTTGGGGTCTGCGAACACCGGGGAGCTGTTTTTT. Its translation: CASSLGSANTGELFF. Using reference TRBV7-7 and TRBJ2-2 for the parts outside the CDR3, the full variable domain is GAGVSQSPRYKVTKRGQDVTLRCDPISSHATLYWYQQALGQGPEFLTYFNYEAQPDKSGLPSDRFSAERPEGSISTLTIQRTEQRDSAMYRCASSLGSANTGELFFGEGSRLTVL.